This TCR beta chain was found in a study of cytomegalovirus exposure and HLA in healthy donors. With 60 Vbeta and 13 Jbeta primers, the PCR was carried out. Generated by immunoSEQ multiplex PCR, the TCRdb table keeps only in-frame clones and is missing some. The table lists under 200,000 clones, around three quarters of them singletons. The V and J ends lost 8 bases and 0 bases, in that order; junction bases with no gene match: 16. Germline CDR1 SGHTA, CDR2 FQGNSA. This CDR3 region has 19 residues. This sequence originates from a young man in good health and CMV-seronegative. The material sequenced was PBMCs. The J gene is TRBJ2-1, the V gene TRBV7-2; 10 nucleotides align to TRBD2. The CDR3 is CASGGPSRTSGRSYNEQFF. The DNA for the CDR3 is TGTGCCAGCGGCGGCCCTTCCCGGACTAGCGGCCGCTCCTACAATGAGCAGTTCTTC.